This T cell receptor beta chain is drawn from a study of identical twins. Overall study results and limits: Potential partial confounding of zero-insertion analyses by invariant MAIT and iNKT cells was noted. Models underpredicted monozygotic twin sharing of out-of-frame TCR alpha. In cord blood, abundant beta clonotypes had fewer insertions; memory showed no trend.

TCRdb re-called the 5' RACE reads through MiXCR, storing one row per CDR3 protein. The sample shows 220,000 or so distinct CDR3 sequences, 5.5% to 7% of them seen only once. This clonotype was found a few times. Its antigen remains unidentified. Germline V gene lookup returns CDR1 LNHNV and CDR2 YYDKDF (reference sequence). The CDR3 is 15 residues long. The V end was cut by 0 bases, the J end by 3 bases, with 9 bases between. Separately, the same data were catalogued under a study of yellow fever vaccine responses in identical twins. That work adds: A vaccine T cell response that seemed partly convergent and partly personalized was reported in twins.

The V and J genes are TRBV15 and TRBJ1-5; D is unclear. The origin of this receptor is a woman between 18 and 29 years old in good health. Sequenced: memory (CD45RO+) T cells sorted from blood. CDR3 nucleotide sequence: TGTGCCACCAGCAGAGATGCGGTGGTCAATCAGCCCCAGCATTTT. Translating it yields CATSRDAVVNQPQHF.